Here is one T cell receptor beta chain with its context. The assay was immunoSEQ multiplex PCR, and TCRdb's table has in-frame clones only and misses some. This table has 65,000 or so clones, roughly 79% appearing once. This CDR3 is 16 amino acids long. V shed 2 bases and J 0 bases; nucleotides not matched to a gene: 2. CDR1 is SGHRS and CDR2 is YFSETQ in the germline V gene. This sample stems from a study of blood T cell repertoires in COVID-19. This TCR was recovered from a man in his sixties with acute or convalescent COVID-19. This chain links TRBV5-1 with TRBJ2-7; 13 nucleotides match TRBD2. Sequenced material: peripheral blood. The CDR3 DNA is TGCGCCAGCAGCTTACGGACTAGCGGGAGCTCCTACGAGCAGTACTTC. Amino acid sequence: CASSLRTSGSSYEQYF.